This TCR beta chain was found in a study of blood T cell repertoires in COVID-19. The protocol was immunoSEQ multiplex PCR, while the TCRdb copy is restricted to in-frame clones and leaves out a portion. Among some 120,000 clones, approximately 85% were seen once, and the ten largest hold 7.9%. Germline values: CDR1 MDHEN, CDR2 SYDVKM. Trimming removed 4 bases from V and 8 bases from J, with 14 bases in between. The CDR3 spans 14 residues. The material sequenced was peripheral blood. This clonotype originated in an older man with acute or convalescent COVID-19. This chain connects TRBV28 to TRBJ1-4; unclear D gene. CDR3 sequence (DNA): TGTGCCAGCAGTTCCCCCACCACGGGAGAAAAACTGTTTTTT. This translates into CASSSPTTGEKLFF.